These 6 T cell receptor beta chains were all obtained from the same sample, sequenced in a study of patients and donors after allogeneic stem cell transplantation. In TCRdb, the RT-PCR reads were re-called with MiXCR into one record per CDR3 protein. This table has around 150,000 distinct CDR3 sequences, 25% to 35% appearing once. Material for sequencing was blood, either unsorted or a sorted T cell fraction (not recorded which). These receptors all come from a human donor who was either an allogeneic HSCT recipient or a stem cell or donor lymphocyte infusion donor (not recorded which). It is not recorded whose cells these are; they may come from a transplant donor.

This clonotype was seen more than once but under ten times. The chain carries TRBV6-6 and TRBJ1-1, with 9 bases fitting TRBD1. The germline gives CDR1 MNHNY, CDR2 SVGAGI (reference sequence). V lost 6 bases to trimming and J lost 11 bases; unmatched junction nucleotides: 16. The CDR3 is 15 amino acids. The chain's CDR3 is CASRDSGTGSLWAFF. Here the CDR3 DNA reads TGTGCCAGCAGGGATTCCGGGACAGGGTCCCTGTGGGCTTTCTTT.

This chain joins TRBV6-2 or TRBV6-3 and TRBJ2-2; a weak D match, TRBD1 (6 bases). The CDR3 covers 13 residues. V was shortened by 7 bases and J by 6 bases, with 12 bases between the two germline ends. Germline V gene data show CDR1 as MNHEY and CDR2 as SVGEGT. The CDR3 region has the DNA TGTGCCAGCAAAGATCAGGGGCCCGGGGAGCTGTTTTTT. Its translation is CASKDQGPGELFF.

This clonotype was observed a handful of times. The chain carries TRBV7-2 and TRBJ1-4; D is unresolved. V lost 5 bases to trimming and J lost 6 bases, with 16 bases between them. The CDR3 has 15 amino acids. Germline CDR1 reads SGHTA; CDR2 reads FQGNSA. The CDR3 coding sequence is TGTGCCAGCAGCCCCGATCCGACTGTTTATGAAAAACTGTTTTTT. Protein sequence: CASSPDPTVYEKLFF.

The chain carries TRBV7-2 and TRBJ2-1; 7 bases are shared with TRBD2. J gave up 1 base and V 4 bases, and 7 bases lay outside the gene matches. The CDR3 length is 16 residues. CDR1 and CDR2 from the germline V gene are SGHTA and FQGNSA. The CDR3 loop is CASSSSGGNSYNEQFF. The CDR3 bases are TGTGCCAGCAGCTCTAGCGGAGGAAATTCCTACAATGAGCAGTTCTTC.

The chain recombines TRBV4-2 with TRBJ1-5; 8 bases line up with TRBD1. Unmatched junction bases numbered 3, after V lost 0 bases and J lost 2 bases. CDR1 is LGHNA and CDR2 is YNFKEQ in the germline V gene. CDR3 size: 16 residues. The DNA of the CDR3 is TGTGCCAGCAGCCAAGATCTGGGACAGGGCAATCAGCCCCAGCATTTT. Residues: CASSQDLGQGNQPQHF.

This chain links TRBV3-1 with TRBJ1-5; 8 bases are shared with TRBD1. The CDR3 loop spans 14 amino acids. The ends lost 1 base at V and 9 bases at J; junction bases unmatched: 5. Germline CDR1 LGHDT, CDR2 YNNKEL (reference sequence). CDR3 DNA: TGTGCCAGCAGCCAAGGGACAGGGTCTCGGCCCCAGCATTTT. Translation gives CASSQGTGSRPQHF.